This T cell receptor (beta chain) was observed in a study of T cell responses to AZD1222 COVID-19 vaccine. Study-wide findings and caveats: Within unmutated variant regions lay the reported targets of nearly half of spike-specific TCRs. Following two doses of AZD1222, Spike-specific TCR breadth and depth rose. Spike was spanned by vaccine-associated CD4 TCRs, which were dominant at 160-218 and 743-854. Females made up more of the donors, who were largely white British, and clonal diversity may have come out too low.

CDR3 length equals 13 residues. V was pared by 1 base and J by 5 bases, with 11 bases between. Germline assignment: CDR1 GTSNPN and CDR2 SVGIG (reference sequence). On this clone itself: Its matching antigen is unknown.

Only in-frame clones appear in the TCRdb table, and some are missing; sequencing was by immunoSEQ multiplex PCR. Among about 120,000 clones listed, 85% to 90% were seen once. The chain recombines TRBV30 with TRBJ1-2; D remains unclear. Material: peripheral blood, obtained on day 0 of AZD1222 vaccination. The clonotype was recovered from an adult in good health. The chain's CDR3 is CAWSDFEQYGYTF. CDR3 coding DNA: TGTGCCTGGAGTGATTTCGAGCAATATGGCTACACCTTC.